The 3 T cell receptor beta chains given below trace back to one sample, sequenced in a study of shared clonotypes between healthy human individuals (TCRdb year 2020). The method was the immunoSEQ multiplex PCR assay. Sourced from immuneACCESS, this table was stored by TCRdb with only in-frame sequences that have V and J called. A share of the clones is absent; for the studies checked, an unresolved V gene accounts for under half, and the remainder has no known explanation. The table for this sample lists fewer than 850,000 clones; around 72% of them were counted only once. The ten largest clones capture 1.8% of the sample. What was sequenced was memory CD4+ T cells sorted from blood. The cell subset or site tag for this specimen amounts to: CD45RA-negative fraction. Source of these receptors: a woman aged 30 to 39 in good health.

The CDR3 is CASSLWQKIGKNIQYF. The CDR3 DNA sequence: TGTGCCAGCAGCTTGTGGCAGAAGATTGGCAAAAACATTCAGTACTTC. The chain couples TRBV5-6 to TRBJ2-4; D is unclear. The CDR3 has 16 amino acids. The V end was cut by 1 base, the J end by 3 bases, with 14 bases between. The germline V gene encodes CDR1 SGHDT and CDR2 YYEEEE.

This clone was seen a handful of times. This chain links TRBV2 with TRBJ1-5; D unclear. The CDR3 loop spans 13 amino acids. Germline V gene sequence: CDR1 SNHLY, CDR2 FYNNEI. Trimming took off 7 bases at V and 5 bases at J, with 12 bases between the two ends. The CDR3: CASNPGTHQPQHF. CDR3 nucleotide sequence: TGTGCCAGCAATCCAGGTACCCATCAGCCCCAGCATTTT.

The chain employs TRBV20-1 and TRBJ1-2; 8 bases match TRBD1. The CDR3 runs to 11 residues. Germline CDR1 is DFQATT and CDR2 is SNEGSKA (reference sequence). The CDR3 here is CRPTDRVGYTF. The CDR3 nucleotides are TGCAGGCCTACGGACAGGGTCGGCTACACCTTC.